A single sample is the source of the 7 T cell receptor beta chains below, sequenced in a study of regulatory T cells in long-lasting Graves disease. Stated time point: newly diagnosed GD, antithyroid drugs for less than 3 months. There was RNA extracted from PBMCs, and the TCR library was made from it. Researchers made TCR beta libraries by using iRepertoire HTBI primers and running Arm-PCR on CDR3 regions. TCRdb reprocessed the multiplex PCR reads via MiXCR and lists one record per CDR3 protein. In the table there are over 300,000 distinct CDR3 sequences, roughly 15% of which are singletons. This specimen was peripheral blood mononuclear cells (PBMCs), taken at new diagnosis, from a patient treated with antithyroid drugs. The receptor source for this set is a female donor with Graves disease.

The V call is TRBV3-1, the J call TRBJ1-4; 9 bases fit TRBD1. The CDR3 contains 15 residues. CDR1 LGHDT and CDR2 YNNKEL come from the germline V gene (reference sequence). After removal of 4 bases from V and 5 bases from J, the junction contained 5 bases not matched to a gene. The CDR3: CASSRWTGENEKLFF. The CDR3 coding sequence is TGTGCCAGCAGCCGTTGGACAGGGGAAAATGAAAAACTGTTTTTT.

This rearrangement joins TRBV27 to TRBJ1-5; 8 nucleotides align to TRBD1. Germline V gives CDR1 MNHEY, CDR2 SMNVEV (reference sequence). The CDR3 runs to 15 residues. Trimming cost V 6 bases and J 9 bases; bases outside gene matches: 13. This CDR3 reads CASRRGTGGDRPQHF. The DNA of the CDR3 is TGTGCCAGCAGGCGAGGGACAGGAGGGGATCGGCCCCAGCATTTT.

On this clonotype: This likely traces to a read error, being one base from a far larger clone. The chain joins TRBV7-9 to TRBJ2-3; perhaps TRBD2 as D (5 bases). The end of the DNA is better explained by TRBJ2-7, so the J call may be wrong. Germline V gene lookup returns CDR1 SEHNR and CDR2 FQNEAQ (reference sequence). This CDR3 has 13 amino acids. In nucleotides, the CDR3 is TGTGCCATCAGCTTAGGGAGATCCTACGAGCAGTACTTC. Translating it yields CAISLGRSYEQYF.

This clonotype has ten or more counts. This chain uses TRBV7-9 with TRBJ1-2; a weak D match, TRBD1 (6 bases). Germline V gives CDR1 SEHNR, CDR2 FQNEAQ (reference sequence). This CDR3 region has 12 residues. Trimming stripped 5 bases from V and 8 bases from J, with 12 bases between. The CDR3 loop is CASSRDNRGYTF. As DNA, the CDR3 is TGTGCCAGCAGCCGGGACAACCGGGGCTACACCTTC.

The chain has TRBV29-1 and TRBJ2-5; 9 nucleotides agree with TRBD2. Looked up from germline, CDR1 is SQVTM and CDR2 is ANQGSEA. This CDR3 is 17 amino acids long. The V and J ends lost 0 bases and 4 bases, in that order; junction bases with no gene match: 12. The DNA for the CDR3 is TGCAGCGTTGAAGATCTGGGGCTAGCGGGATCGTCAGAGACCCAGTACTTC. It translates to CSVEDLGLAGSSETQYF.

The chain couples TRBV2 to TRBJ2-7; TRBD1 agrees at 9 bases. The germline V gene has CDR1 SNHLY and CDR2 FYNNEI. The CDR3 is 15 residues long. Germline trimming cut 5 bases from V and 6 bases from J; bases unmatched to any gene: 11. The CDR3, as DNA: TGTGCCAGCAGTACTTCCGGGACAGGGAGGGCCGAGCAGTACTTC. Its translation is CASSTSGTGRAEQYF.

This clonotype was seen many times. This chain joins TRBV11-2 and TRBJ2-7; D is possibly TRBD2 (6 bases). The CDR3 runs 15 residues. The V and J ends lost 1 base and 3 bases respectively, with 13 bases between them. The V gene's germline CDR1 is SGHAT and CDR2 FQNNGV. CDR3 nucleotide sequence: TGTGCCAGCAGCTTAGTGGCGGGGCGCGACTACGAGCAGTACTTC. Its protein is CASSLVAGRDYEQYF. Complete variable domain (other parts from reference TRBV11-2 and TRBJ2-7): EAGVAQSPRYKIIEKRQSVAFWCNPISGHATLYWYQQILGQGPKLLIQFQNNGVVDDSQLPKDRFSAERLKGVDSTLKIQPAKLEDSAVYLCASSLVAGRDYEQYFGPGTRLTVT.